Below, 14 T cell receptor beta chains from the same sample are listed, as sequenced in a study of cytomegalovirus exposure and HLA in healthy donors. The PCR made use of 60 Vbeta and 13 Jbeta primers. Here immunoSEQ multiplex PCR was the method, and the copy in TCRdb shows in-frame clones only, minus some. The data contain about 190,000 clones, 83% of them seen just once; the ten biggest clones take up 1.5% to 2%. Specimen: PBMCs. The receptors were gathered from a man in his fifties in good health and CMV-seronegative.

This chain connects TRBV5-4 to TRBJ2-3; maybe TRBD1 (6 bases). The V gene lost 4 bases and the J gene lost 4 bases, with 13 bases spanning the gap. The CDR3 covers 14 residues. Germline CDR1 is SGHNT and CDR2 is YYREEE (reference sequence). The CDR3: CASSEQGGADTQYF. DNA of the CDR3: TGTGCCAGCAGCGAACAGGGCGGTGCAGATACGCAGTATTTT.

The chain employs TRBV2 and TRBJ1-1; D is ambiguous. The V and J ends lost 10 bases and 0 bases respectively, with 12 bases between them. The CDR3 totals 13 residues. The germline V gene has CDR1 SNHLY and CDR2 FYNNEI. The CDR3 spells CAKRRIMNTEAFF. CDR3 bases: TGTGCCAAGAGGAGAATTATGAACACTGAAGCTTTCTTT. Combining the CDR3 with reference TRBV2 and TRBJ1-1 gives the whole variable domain EPEVTQTPSHQVTQMGQEVILRCVPISNHLYFYWYRQILGQKVEFLVSFYNNEISEKSEIFDDQFSVERPDGSNFTLKIRSTKLEDSAMYFCAKRRIMNTEAFFGQGTRLTVV.

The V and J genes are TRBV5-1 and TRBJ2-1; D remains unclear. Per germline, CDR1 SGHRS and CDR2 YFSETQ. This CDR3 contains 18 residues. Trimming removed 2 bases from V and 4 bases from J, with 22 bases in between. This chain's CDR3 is CASSLIAPQPLVYNEQFF. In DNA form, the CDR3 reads TGCGCCAGCAGCTTAATCGCCCCACAGCCGCTGGTGTACAATGAGCAGTTCTTC.

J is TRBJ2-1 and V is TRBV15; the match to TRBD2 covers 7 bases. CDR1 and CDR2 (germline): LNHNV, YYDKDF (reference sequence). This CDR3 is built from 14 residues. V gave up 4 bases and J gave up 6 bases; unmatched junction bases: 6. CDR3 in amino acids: CATSTARLANEQFF. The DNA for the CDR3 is TGTGCCACCAGCACAGCCCGACTAGCCAATGAGCAGTTCTTC.

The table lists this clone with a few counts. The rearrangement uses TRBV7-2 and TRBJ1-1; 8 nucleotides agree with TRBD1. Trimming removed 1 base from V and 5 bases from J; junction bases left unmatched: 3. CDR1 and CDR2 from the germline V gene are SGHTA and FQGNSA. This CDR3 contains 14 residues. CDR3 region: CASSLDRGWTEAFF. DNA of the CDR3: TGTGCCAGCAGCTTAGACAGGGGGTGGACTGAAGCTTTCTTT.

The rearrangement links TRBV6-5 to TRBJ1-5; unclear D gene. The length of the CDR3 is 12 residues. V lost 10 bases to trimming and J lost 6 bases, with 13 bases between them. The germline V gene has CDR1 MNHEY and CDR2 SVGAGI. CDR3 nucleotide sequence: TGTGCCATCTCGGCGGGCCCTCAGCCCCAGCATTTT. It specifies CAISAGPQPQHF.

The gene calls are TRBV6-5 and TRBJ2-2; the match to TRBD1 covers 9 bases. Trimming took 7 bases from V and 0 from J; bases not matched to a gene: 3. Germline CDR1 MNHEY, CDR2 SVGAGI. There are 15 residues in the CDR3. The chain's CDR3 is CASNRGPSNTGELFF. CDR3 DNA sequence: TGTGCCAGCAACAGGGGGCCATCGAACACCGGGGAGCTGTTTTTT.

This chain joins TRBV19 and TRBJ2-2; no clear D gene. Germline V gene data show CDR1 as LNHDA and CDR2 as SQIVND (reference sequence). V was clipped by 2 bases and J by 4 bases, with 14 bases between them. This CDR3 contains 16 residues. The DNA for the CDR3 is TGTGCCAGTAGTATATATGATACCCGGTTCACCGGGGAGCTGTTTTTT. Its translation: CASSIYDTRFTGELFF.

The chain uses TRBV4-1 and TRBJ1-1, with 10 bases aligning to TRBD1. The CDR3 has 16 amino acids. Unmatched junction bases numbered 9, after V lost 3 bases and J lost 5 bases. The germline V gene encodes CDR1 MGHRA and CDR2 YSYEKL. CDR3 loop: CASSHLGWTGGTEAFF. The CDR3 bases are TGCGCCAGCAGCCACCTGGGATGGACAGGGGGTACTGAAGCTTTCTTT.

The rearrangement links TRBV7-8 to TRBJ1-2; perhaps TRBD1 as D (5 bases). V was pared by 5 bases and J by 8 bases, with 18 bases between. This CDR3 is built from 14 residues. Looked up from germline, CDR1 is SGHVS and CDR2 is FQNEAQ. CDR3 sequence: CASSRSRDSSGYTF. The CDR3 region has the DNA TGTGCCAGCAGCCGGTCCCGGGACTCTTCGGGCTACACCTTC.

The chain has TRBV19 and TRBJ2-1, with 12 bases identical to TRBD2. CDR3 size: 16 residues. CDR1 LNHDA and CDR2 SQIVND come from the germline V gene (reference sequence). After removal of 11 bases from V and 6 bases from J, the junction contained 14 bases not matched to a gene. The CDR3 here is CAYPPSGRAITNEQFF. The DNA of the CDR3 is TGTGCCTACCCGCCTAGCGGGAGGGCTATTACCAATGAGCAGTTCTTC.

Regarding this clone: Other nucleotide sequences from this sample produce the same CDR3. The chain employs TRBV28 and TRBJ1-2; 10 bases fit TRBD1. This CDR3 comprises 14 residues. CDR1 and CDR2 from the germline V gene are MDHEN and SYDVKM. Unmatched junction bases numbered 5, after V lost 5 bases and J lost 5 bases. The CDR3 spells CASSLTGGGYGYTF. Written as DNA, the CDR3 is TGTGCCAGCAGTCTGACAGGGGGCGGGTATGGCTACACCTTC.

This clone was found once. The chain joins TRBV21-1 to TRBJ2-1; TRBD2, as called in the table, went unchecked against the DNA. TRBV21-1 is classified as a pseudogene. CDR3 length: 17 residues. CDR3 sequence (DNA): TGTGCCAGCAGCAAAGATTCCCAAGCGGGAACCTACAATGAGCAGTTCTTC. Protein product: CASSKDSQAGTYNEQFF.

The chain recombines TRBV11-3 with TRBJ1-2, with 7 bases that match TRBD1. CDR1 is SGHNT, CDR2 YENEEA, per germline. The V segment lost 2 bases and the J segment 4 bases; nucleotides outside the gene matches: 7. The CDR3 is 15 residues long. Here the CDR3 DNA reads TGTGCCAGCAGCTTAAGACAGGGAGTTGGCTATGGCTACACCTTC. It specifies CASSLRQGVGYGYTF.